This section outlines one T cell receptor (beta chain) sequence together with its context. There is no known antigen for this receptor. No per-base quality is available; no much larger clone lies one base away. Reading the germline V gene gives CDR1 SGHTA and CDR2 FQGNSA. The CDR3 measures 15 amino acids from cysteine to phenylalanine. The read is trimmed to its CDR3 DNA, 45 bases read in frame from base 1. Trimming leaves V shorter by 6 bases and J shorter by 7 bases, with the junction holding 11 bases beyond the gene matches. Instrument used: Illumina HiSeq 1500. TCRdb reworked the public reads: Q25 trimming with fastp, MiXCR clone assembly, productive beta chains retained. Every CDR3 protein is listed once, alongside the most common genes and DNA of its rows. The sample has about 58,000 distinct CDR3 sequences on record, 20% of them singletons. The ten largest account for 60% to 65% of the sample.

This sample was included in a study of T cell repertoires in cytomegalovirus infection (dated by TCRdb to about 2019). Study-level background: Peptide stimulations targeted recently identified HLA-C-restricted CMV epitopes, whose presentation resists viral immunomodulation, together with well-studied HLA-B-restricted epitopes. Donor HLA type was relevant to the analysis, because carriage of CMV infection together with the matching HLA type was indicated by public TCR beta signatures. What the research found in general, with its limitations: The ex vivo response was dominated by HLA-C-restricted CMV-specific TCR beta clonotypes, which also provided the single most frequent clonotype in two of eight donors. In both this cohort and an independent cohort of 350 or so donors, the cumulative frequency of public TCR beta family members distinguished carriers of CMV infection plus the relevant HLA type.

This sample's treatment or condition label indicates: in vitro stimulation with specific CMV peptide epitopes to enrich CMV-specific T cells. The receptor was isolated from a human donor in good health (CMV status not recorded). Some clones in this sample may be carry-over from other donors' samples. The material was CD8+ T cells from cultured PBMCs, obtained from culture after CMV antigen stimulation. The chain was built from TRBV7-2 and TRBJ2-1; 8 bases in the junction line up with TRBD1. Here the CDR3 is given as CASRYGSGGINEQFF. In nucleotide form, the sequence is TGTGCCAGCAGATATGGGTCAGGGGGCATTAATGAGCAGTTCTTC.